The entry below gives a single T cell receptor (beta chain) sequence along with its context. Researchers ran the PCR with 60 Vbeta and 13 Jbeta primers. Clones were sequenced by immunoSEQ multiplex PCR, and TCRdb holds only the in-frame ones, with some missing. In total, the table holds roughly 190,000 clones. This specimen belongs to a study of cytomegalovirus exposure and HLA in healthy donors. From germline, CDR1 is MNHEY and CDR2 SVGAGI. With 7 bases removed from V and 2 bases from J, the gap between germline ends came to 6 bases. This CDR3 region has 13 residues. The chain uses TRBV6-5 and TRBJ1-6, with D unclear. The clonotype was recovered from a young man in good health and CMV-seronegative. Sequencing input: PBMCs. CDR3 protein: CASTPTYNSPLHF. The CDR3 DNA reads as TGTGCCAGCACCCCCACCTATAATTCACCCCTCCACTTT.